The 31 T cell receptor beta chains presented below share a single source sample, sequenced in a study of T cell clusters in autoimmune cytopenias. TRB amplification used approximately 250 ng of peripheral blood genomic DNA. One tube held mixed TRB-A and TRB-B primer pools for touch-down PCR. TCRdb re-called the multiplex PCR reads; one entry per CDR3 protein, DNA not given. The sample holds around 2,700 distinct CDR3 sequences. The data also belong to a second study, concerning T cell repertoires in aging, cancer and after chemotherapy.

Sequenced material: peripheral blood. The receptor source for this set is a human donor with an autoimmune cytopenia or autoimmune hepatitis (not recorded which).

This clonotype shows up as medium-sized (0.01 to 0.1%) by frequency. The CDR3 spells CASSLPTGTQETQYF. The V call is TRBV12-3 or TRBV12-4, the J call TRBJ2-5; checking the TCRdb D call of TRBD1 is not possible without DNA. The CDR3 runs to 15 residues.

The rearrangement joins TRBV6-5 to TRBJ2-7; TCRdb lists TRBD1, though no DNA is available to test this call. Germline CDR1 MNHEY, CDR2 SVGAGI. This CDR3 is built from 14 residues. This chain's CDR3 is CASSYKPGFGEQYF.

This clonotype is classed as large by frequency. The chain combines TRBV7-9 with TRBJ1-3. The CDR3 totals 16 residues. The germline gives CDR1 SEHNR, CDR2 FQNEAQ (reference sequence). CDR3 in amino acids: CASSLQSPRSGNTIYF.

Judged by frequency, this clonotype is medium-sized. V and J are TRBV19 and TRBJ2-7; absent DNA, TCRdb's TRBD1 call cannot be checked. CDR3 length: 12 amino acids. Germline values: CDR1 LNHDA, CDR2 SQIVND (reference sequence). CDR3: CASRAGQGEQYF.

This clonotype is identified as medium-sized from frequency. The rearrangement joins TRBV6-6 to TRBJ1-4; the TCRdb call, TRBD1, lacks DNA for checking. The CDR3 length is 16 residues. Germline CDR1 and CDR2: MNHNY and SVGAGI (reference sequence). The CDR3 reads CATKAVAEGVGEKLFF.

The rearrangement joins TRBV7-6 to TRBJ1-6; TCRdb's D gene call, TRBD1, goes unchecked for lack of DNA. The CDR3 is 14 amino acids. Germline V gene lookup returns CDR1 SGHVS and CDR2 FNYEAQ. This CDR3 is CASSSTGVNSPLHF.

The chain uses TRBV5-4 and TRBJ1-6; the TCRdb call, TRBD1, lacks DNA for checking. The CDR3 has 14 residues. Germline loops: CDR1 SGHNT, CDR2 YYREEE (reference sequence). The CDR3 sequence is CATRQGVLNSPLHF.

The chain uses TRBV24-1 and TRBJ2-3; there is no DNA to check the TCRdb D call of TRBD2. The germline CDR1 and CDR2 sequences are KGHDR and SFDVKD. The length of the CDR3 is 18 residues. This chain's CDR3 is CATSDSLSPSGRWDTQYF.

Frequency places this clonotype as medium-sized. This chain connects TRBV19 to TRBJ2-2; without DNA, the TCRdb call of TRBD2 cannot be checked. CDR3 length: 13 amino acids. CDR1 is LNHDA and CDR2 is SQIVND in the germline V gene (reference sequence). CDR3 in amino acids: CASSIYAIGELFF.

This clonotype shows up as medium-sized by frequency. The rearrangement joins TRBV11-3 to TRBJ2-7; TCRdb outputs TRBD1, but without DNA this stays unchecked. The CDR3 has 16 residues. The germline gives CDR1 SGHNT, CDR2 YENEEA. The CDR3 sequence: CASSLVWGQGVAEQYF.

This chain uses TRBV11-2 with TRBJ2-5; TCRdb lists TRBD1, though no DNA is available to test this call. This CDR3 spans 13 amino acids. The germline gives CDR1 SGHAT, CDR2 FQNNGV. The CDR3 reads CASERGPQETQYF. The entire variable domain, with the rest obtained from reference TRBV11-2 and TRBJ2-5, is as follows: EAGVAQSPRYKIIEKRQSVAFWCNPISGHATLYWYQQILGQGPKLLIQFQNNGVVDDSQLPKDRFSAERLKGVDSTLKIQPAKLEDSAVYLCASERGPQETQYFGPGTRLLVL.

This chain connects TRBV6-6 to TRBJ1-5. This CDR3 has 14 residues. CDR1 is MNHNY and CDR2 is SVGAGI in the germline V gene (reference sequence). The CDR3 is CASSEKRQGQPQHF.

This clonotype is called medium-sized (0.01 to 0.1%) based on its frequency. The rearrangement uses TRBV29-1 and TRBJ2-5. This CDR3 region has 11 residues. Germline V gives CDR1 SQVTM, CDR2 ANQGSEA. CDR3 residues: CSVSLQETQYF.

This clonotype is identified as medium-sized from frequency. The chain has TRBV5-6 and TRBJ2-3; TCRdb gives TRBD2 as the D gene, but with no DNA this cannot be confirmed. Per the germline V gene, CDR1 is SGHDT and CDR2 is YYEEEE. CDR3 length: 15 residues. The CDR3: CASSSISGDLDTQYF.

The chain combines TRBV20-1 with TRBJ2-5; TCRdb outputs TRBD1, but without DNA this stays unchecked. CDR1 DFQATT and CDR2 SNEGSKA come from the germline V gene (reference sequence). The CDR3 extends over 14 amino acids. CDR3 loop: CSAPPSDTRRTQYF.

The rearrangement joins TRBV18 to TRBJ2-3. Germline lookup yields CDR1 KGHSH and CDR2 LQKENI. This CDR3 is built from 15 residues. CDR3 residues: CASSPPIRITGKQYF. The full variable domain, its missing parts supplied by reference TRBV18 and TRBJ2-3, is NAGVMQNPRHLVRRRGQEARLRCSPMKGHSHVYWYRQLPEEGLKFMVYLQKENIIDESGMPKERFSAEFPKEGPSILRIQQVVRGDSAAYFCASSPPIRITGKQYFGPGTRLTVL.

The J gene is TRBJ2-2, the V gene TRBV5-6; TCRdb's D call, TRBD2, is unchecked because there is no DNA. The V gene's germline CDR1 is SGHDT and CDR2 YYEEEE. This CDR3 is built from 14 residues. The CDR3 is CASSPGLNTGELFF.

The rearrangement uses TRBV6-5 and TRBJ1-2; TCRdb's assignment of TRBD1 cannot be checked, as there is no DNA. In germline, CDR1 is MNHEY, CDR2 SVGAGI. This CDR3 has 12 amino acids. The CDR3: CASTTGGSGYTF.

Here the CDR3 reads CASSSWTRSPNYGYTF. This chain joins TRBV7-2 and TRBJ1-2. The CDR3 has 16 amino acids. CDR1 is SGHTA, CDR2 FQGNSA, per germline. The variable domain in full, with the rest retrieved from reference TRBV7-2 and TRBJ1-2, is GAGVSQSPSNKVTEKGKDVELRCDPISGHTALYWYRQSLGQGLEFLIYFQGNSAPDKSGLPSDRFSAERTGGSVSTLTIQRTQQEDSAVYLCASSSWTRSPNYGYTFGSGTRLTVV.

This clonotype is deemed medium-sized by its frequency. The V gene is TRBV19, the J gene TRBJ1-6. Germline CDR1 LNHDA, CDR2 SQIVND (reference sequence). The CDR3 covers 14 residues. The CDR3 reads CASSIDPWASPLHF.

J is TRBJ2-6 and V is TRBV19; the TCRdb D gene call, TRBD1, has no DNA to confirm it. Per the germline V gene, CDR1 is LNHDA and CDR2 is SQIVND (reference sequence). This CDR3 is built from 14 residues. The CDR3 spells CASSMNRGANVLTF.

This rearrangement joins TRBV7-9 to TRBJ2-3; TCRdb's D gene call, TRBD2, goes unchecked for lack of DNA. This CDR3 comprises 17 residues. Germline V CDR1 and CDR2: SEHNR, FQNEAQ (reference sequence). The CDR3 region is CASSLGASGSRTDTQYF.

This chain connects TRBV27 to TRBJ2-2; TCRdb gives TRBD1 as the D gene, but with no DNA this cannot be confirmed. The CDR3 is made up of 18 amino acids. CDR1 is MNHEY and CDR2 is SMNVEV in the germline V gene (reference sequence). The CDR3: CAGSTQTPGQGNTGELFF.

The J gene is TRBJ1-2, the V gene TRBV19. CDR3 length: 11 amino acids. Germline CDR1 reads LNHDA; CDR2 reads SQIVND (reference sequence). The CDR3 region is CASSINYGYTF.

V and J are TRBV24-1 and TRBJ2-4; as DNA is missing, the TRBD1 call by TCRdb cannot be tested. CDR1 KGHDR and CDR2 SFDVKD come from the germline V gene. The CDR3 contains 13 residues. The chain's CDR3 is CATSDSEQGRQYF.

The chain combines TRBV7-9 with TRBJ1-4; TCRdb reports TRBD1, a call that lacks DNA to check it against. Germline CDR1 reads SEHNR; CDR2 reads FQNEAQ (reference sequence). The CDR3 extends over 15 amino acids. This chain's CDR3 is CASSIQRGTNEKLFF.

In terms of frequency, this clonotype is medium-sized (0.01 to 0.1%). The CDR3 here is CSVEGTGGSETQYF. V usage is TRBV29-1 and J usage is TRBJ2-5; as DNA is missing, the TRBD1 call by TCRdb cannot be tested. CDR1 and CDR2 from the germline V gene are SQVTM and ANQGSEA. The CDR3 loop spans 14 amino acids. Full variable domain (rest looked up from reference TRBV29-1 and TRBJ2-5): SAVISQKPSRDICQRGTSLTIQCQVDSQVTMMFWYRQQPGQSLTLIATANQGSEATYESGFVIDKFPISRPNLTFSTLTVSNMSPEDSSIYLCSVEGTGGSETQYFGPGTRLLVL.

This clonotype ranks as medium-sized in terms of frequency. CDR3 sequence: CASRGGSAEQFF. The J gene is TRBJ2-1, the V gene TRBV5-5; TCRdb returns TRBD1, unconfirmable since there is no DNA. Germline-derived CDR1 and CDR2 are SGHKS and YYEKEE (reference sequence). The CDR3 spans 12 residues. The full variable domain, in which reference TRBV5-5 and TRBJ2-1 provide the parts outside the CDR3, is DAGVTQSPTHLIKTRGQQVTLRCSPISGHKSVSWYQQVLGQGPQFIFQYYEKEERGRGNFPDRFSARQFPNYSSELNVNALLLGDSALYLCASRGGSAEQFFGPGTRLTVL.

This rearrangement joins TRBV27 to TRBJ2-5; TCRdb gives TRBD1 as the D gene, but with no DNA this cannot be confirmed. The CDR3 has 14 amino acids. In germline, CDR1 is MNHEY, CDR2 SMNVEV (reference sequence). CDR3 region: CASTQWASQGTQYF.

This rearrangement joins TRBV19 to TRBJ1-5. CDR3 size: 16 residues. Looked up from germline, CDR1 is LNHDA and CDR2 is SQIVND (reference sequence). The CDR3 spells CASSPFSGGQNQPQHF.

According to its frequency, this clonotype is medium-sized. J is TRBJ1-5 and V is TRBV29-1; without DNA, the TCRdb call of TRBD1 cannot be checked. The CDR3 consists of 16 residues. Germline V lookup: CDR1 SQVTM, CDR2 ANQGSEA. This CDR3 reads CSVDPGQTNSNQPQHF.